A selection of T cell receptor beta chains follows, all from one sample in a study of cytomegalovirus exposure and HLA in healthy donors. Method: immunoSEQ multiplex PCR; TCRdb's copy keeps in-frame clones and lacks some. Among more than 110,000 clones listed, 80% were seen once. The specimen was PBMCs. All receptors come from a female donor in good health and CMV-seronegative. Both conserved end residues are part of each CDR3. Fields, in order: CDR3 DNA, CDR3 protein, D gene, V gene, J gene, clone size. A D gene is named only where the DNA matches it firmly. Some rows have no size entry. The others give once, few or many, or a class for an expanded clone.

CDR3 DNA: TGTGCCAGCAGCTTTCACAGCCTCTCCTACGAGCAGTACTTC
CDR3 protein: CASSFHSLSYEQYF
D gene: .
V gene: TRBV11-2
J gene: TRBJ2-7
clone size: few

CDR3 DNA: TGCTGCGTGGGAAAGGGGGGGACAGGGGATTTTGAGCAGTTCTTC
CDR3 protein: CCVGKGGTGDFEQFF
D gene: TRBD1
V gene: TRBV29-1
J gene: TRBJ2-1
clone size: .

CDR3 DNA: TGTGCCAGCAGTGCCTTACAGGTTATTGAGCAGTTCTTC
CDR3 protein: CASSALQVIEQFF
D gene: .
V gene: TRBV25-1
J gene: TRBJ2-1
clone size: .

CDR3 DNA: TGTGCCAGCAGTGTTGCGGTCGAGCAGTACTTC
CDR3 protein: CASSVAVEQYF
D gene: .
V gene: TRBV25-1
J gene: TRBJ2-7
clone size: .

CDR3 DNA: TGCAGCGTGGGCCCGACCGCCTATGGCTACACCTTC
CDR3 protein: CSVGPTAYGYTF
D gene: .
V gene: TRBV29-1
J gene: TRBJ1-2
clone size: .

CDR3 DNA: TGCAGCGTTGCGGGGGAAAACGAGCAGTACTTC
CDR3 protein: CSVAGENEQYF
D gene: .
V gene: TRBV29-1
J gene: TRBJ2-7
clone size: .

CDR3 DNA: TGTGCCAGTAGTATGCTAGCGGGAGACGGGTACGAGCAGTACTTC
CDR3 protein: CASSMLAGDGYEQYF
D gene: TRBD2
V gene: TRBV19
J gene: TRBJ2-7
clone size: .

CDR3 DNA: TGTGCCAGCTCACCACCGGCAGGGGTCTCCTACGAGCAGTACTTC
CDR3 protein: CASSPPAGVSYEQYF
D gene: .
V gene: TRBV18
J gene: TRBJ2-7
clone size: .

CDR3 DNA: TGTGCCAGCAGCTTGAAGACAGGGCCCTCTGGGGCCAACGTCCTGACTTTC
CDR3 protein: CASSLKTGPSGANVLTF
D gene: TRBD1
V gene: TRBV7-3
J gene: TRBJ2-6
clone size: .

CDR3 DNA: TGCGCCAGCAGTTGGCGGTGGGAACACGCAGGGGGCCCCAATCAGCCCCAGCATTTT
CDR3 protein: CASSWRWEHAGGPNQPQHF
D gene: TRBD1
V gene: TRBV4-1
J gene: TRBJ1-5
clone size: .

CDR3 DNA: TGTGCCAGCAGGGGACAGGGACTAAGTGAGACCCAGTACTTC
CDR3 protein: CASRGQGLSETQYF
D gene: TRBD1
V gene: TRBV25-1
J gene: TRBJ2-5
clone size: .

CDR3 DNA: TGTGCCAGCAGTTCGACTAGCGTTAGCTCCTACAATGAGCAGTTCTTC
CDR3 protein: CASSSTSVSSYNEQFF
D gene: TRBD2
V gene: TRBV28
J gene: TRBJ2-1
clone size: .

CDR3 DNA: TGCGCCAGCAGCTTGGGGCAGGTTCGTGGCGAGCAGTACTTC
CDR3 protein: CASSLGQVRGEQYF
D gene: .
V gene: TRBV5-1
J gene: TRBJ2-7
clone size: .

CDR3 DNA: TGTGCCAGCAGGGTGAGGGGGCGAACTGGGGCCAACGTCCTGACTTTC
CDR3 protein: CASRVRGRTGANVLTF
D gene: TRBD1
V gene: TRBV27
J gene: TRBJ2-6
clone size: once

CDR3 DNA: TGTGCCAGCAGCGTAGGGTTAGGTGCGGTCCCTCTGATGGATGAGCAGTTCTTC
CDR3 protein: CASSVGLGAVPLMDEQFF
D gene: .
V gene: TRBV9
J gene: TRBJ2-1
clone size: .

CDR3 DNA: TGTGCCAGCAGCCCCCCGAGGGGGAGGGCCATTAATGAGCAGTTCTTC
CDR3 protein: CASSPPRGRAINEQFF
D gene: .
V gene: TRBV14
J gene: TRBJ2-1
clone size: .

CDR3 DNA: TGTGCCAGCAGGTTTAGACAGTCCTACGAGCAGTACTTC
CDR3 protein: CASRFRQSYEQYF
D gene: .
V gene: TRBV5-8
J gene: TRBJ2-7
clone size: .

CDR3 DNA: TGTGCCAGCGTGAGCGGGACTAGTTCGTATTTT
CDR3 protein: CASVSGTSSYF
D gene: TRBD2
V gene: TRBV6-1
J gene: TRBJ2-3
clone size: .

CDR3 DNA: TGTGCCAGCAGCCTAAAGACCCGGGACAGGGAAGGGCGGGCTTTCTTT
CDR3 protein: CASSLKTRDREGRAFF
D gene: TRBD1
V gene: TRBV5-4
J gene: TRBJ1-1
clone size: few

CDR3 DNA: TGTGCCAGCGACAGGAGCAATCAGCCCCAGCATTTT
CDR3 protein: CASDRSNQPQHF
D gene: .
V gene: TRBV28
J gene: TRBJ1-5
clone size: once

CDR3 DNA: TGTGCCATCAGTGGACAGGGAGAAAATGAAAAACTGTTTTTT
CDR3 protein: CAISGQGENEKLFF
D gene: TRBD1
V gene: TRBV10-3
J gene: TRBJ1-4
clone size: .

CDR3 DNA: TGCAGCGTTCGCACACGACAGGGGGCGCATACGCAGTATTTT
CDR3 protein: CSVRTRQGAHTQYF
D gene: TRBD1
V gene: TRBV29-1
J gene: TRBJ2-3
clone size: .

CDR3 DNA: TGTGCCAGCAGCTTGGCCGGGGGGCTCACTGAAGCTTTCTTT
CDR3 protein: CASSLAGGLTEAFF
D gene: .
V gene: TRBV5-6
J gene: TRBJ1-1
clone size: .

CDR3 DNA: TGCGCCAGCAGCGTGACAGGGGGGACTGAAGCTTTCTTT
CDR3 protein: CASSVTGGTEAFF
D gene: TRBD1
V gene: TRBV10-2
J gene: TRBJ1-1
clone size: .

CDR3 DNA: TGTGCCGGGGGGGGTGACAACAACATGAATGAGCAGTTCTTC
CDR3 protein: CAGGGDNNMNEQFF
D gene: TRBD2
V gene: TRBV30
J gene: TRBJ2-1
clone size: once

CDR3 DNA: TGTGCCAGCAGCTTGGCGGGGTCCTACGAGCAGTACTTC
CDR3 protein: CASSLAGSYEQYF
D gene: .
V gene: TRBV11-2
J gene: TRBJ2-7
clone size: .

CDR3 DNA: TGTGCCAGCAGCCAAGCACTAGCGGGGGTTAGTGAGCAGTTCTTC
CDR3 protein: CASSQALAGVSEQFF
D gene: TRBD2
V gene: TRBV14
J gene: TRBJ2-1
clone size: .

CDR3 DNA: TGCGCCAGTAATCCCGGTTTTTCCGATGGCTACACCTTC
CDR3 protein: CASNPGFSDGYTF
D gene: .
V gene: TRBV5-1
J gene: TRBJ1-2
clone size: .

CDR3 DNA: TGTGCCAGCAGCGTTGGGACAGGGATTCATCAGCCCCAGCATTTT
CDR3 protein: CASSVGTGIHQPQHF
D gene: TRBD1
V gene: TRBV9
J gene: TRBJ1-5
clone size: .

CDR3 DNA: TGTGCCAGCAGTCCTGGGACAGGCTATGGCTACACCTTC
CDR3 protein: CASSPGTGYGYTF
D gene: TRBD1
V gene: TRBV27
J gene: TRBJ1-2
clone size: .

CDR3 DNA: TGTGCCAGCAGTGAATATATTCGGGCCGGGGAGCTGTTTTTT
CDR3 protein: CASSEYIRAGELFF
D gene: .
V gene: TRBV25-1
J gene: TRBJ2-2
clone size: .

CDR3 DNA: TGCAGCGTTGAAGACGGACTCATCTCTGGGGCCAACGTCCTGACTTTC
CDR3 protein: CSVEDGLISGANVLTF
D gene: .
V gene: TRBV29-1
J gene: TRBJ2-6
clone size: .

CDR3 DNA: TGCGCCAGCAGTGAAGAGATCTTGAACACTGAAGCTTTCTTT
CDR3 protein: CASSEEILNTEAFF
D gene: .
V gene: TRBV10-2
J gene: TRBJ1-1
clone size: .

CDR3 DNA: TGTGCCAGCAGTTTCCGGGAGCCGCAGTATTTT
CDR3 protein: CASSFREPQYF
D gene: .
V gene: TRBV28
J gene: TRBJ2-3
clone size: .

CDR3 DNA: TGTGCCAGCAGCTCCTACTTGTCTAGCGCTGAGCAGTTCTTC
CDR3 protein: CASSSYLSSAEQFF
D gene: .
V gene: TRBV13
J gene: TRBJ2-1
clone size: .

CDR3 DNA: TGCAGCGTTAGACTAGCGGGAGGTCTGCACTACGAGCAGTACTTC
CDR3 protein: CSVRLAGGLHYEQYF
D gene: TRBD2
V gene: TRBV29-1
J gene: TRBJ2-7
clone size: .

CDR3 DNA: TGTGCCTGGAGTACAACAGGGGGGGGTCAGCCCCAGCATTTT
CDR3 protein: CAWSTTGGGQPQHF
D gene: TRBD1
V gene: TRBV30
J gene: TRBJ1-5
clone size: .

CDR3 DNA: TGTGCCAGCAGTGTCGAAGCGGGGAACACCGGGGAGCTGTTTTTT
CDR3 protein: CASSVEAGNTGELFF
D gene: .
V gene: TRBV25-1
J gene: TRBJ2-2
clone size: .

CDR3 DNA: TGTGCCAGCAGTTTACCCAGGGCGGGGGTGAGGCCCCAGCATTTT
CDR3 protein: CASSLPRAGVRPQHF
D gene: .
V gene: TRBV28
J gene: TRBJ1-5
clone size: .

CDR3 DNA: TGTGCCAGCAGTCGTGACACCACAGATACGCAGTATTTT
CDR3 protein: CASSRDTTDTQYF
D gene: .
V gene: TRBV11-3
J gene: TRBJ2-3
clone size: .

CDR3 DNA: TGTGCCAGCAGTTACTCTAGCGGCCAGTACTACGAGCAGTACTTC
CDR3 protein: CASSYSSGQYYEQYF
D gene: TRBD2
V gene: TRBV27
J gene: TRBJ2-7
clone size: .

CDR3 DNA: TGTGCCAGCAGCCAATTCTCGGGGGATACGCAGTATTTT
CDR3 protein: CASSQFSGDTQYF
D gene: .
V gene: TRBV14
J gene: TRBJ2-3
clone size: .

CDR3 DNA: TGTGCCAGTACACACGGCAATCAGCCCCAGCATTTT
CDR3 protein: CASTHGNQPQHF
D gene: .
V gene: TRBV7-8
J gene: TRBJ1-5
clone size: .

CDR3 DNA: TGTGCCAGCAGTTTGCAGGGGGCAGCTTACGGCTACACCTTC
CDR3 protein: CASSLQGAAYGYTF
D gene: TRBD1
V gene: TRBV28
J gene: TRBJ1-2
clone size: .

CDR3 DNA: TGTGCCAGCAGTTTGAGTCTTCCCTACAATGAGCAGTTCTTC
CDR3 protein: CASSLSLPYNEQFF
D gene: .
V gene: TRBV28
J gene: TRBJ2-1
clone size: once

CDR3 DNA: TGTGCCAGCAGTCAGGGGACTAGCGGGATGGGGAATGAGCAGTTCTTC
CDR3 protein: CASSQGTSGMGNEQFF
D gene: TRBD2
V gene: TRBV5-4
J gene: TRBJ2-1
clone size: .

CDR3 DNA: TGTGCCAGCAGTGGGCAGGGAGATACGCAGTATTTT
CDR3 protein: CASSGQGDTQYF
D gene: .
V gene: TRBV2
J gene: TRBJ2-3
clone size: .

CDR3 DNA: TGTGCCAGCAGCGCGACAGTCAGCTCCTACAATGAGCAGTTCTTC
CDR3 protein: CASSATVSSYNEQFF
D gene: .
V gene: TRBV7-9
J gene: TRBJ2-1
clone size: many

CDR3 DNA: TGTGCCAGCAGCCAAGGGATTCAGGAATTCAACACTGAAGCTTTCTTT
CDR3 protein: CASSQGIQEFNTEAFF
D gene: .
V gene: TRBV4-2
J gene: TRBJ1-1
clone size: .

CDR3 DNA: TGTGCCAGCAGCCAACTACAGGGTAGCAATCAGCCCCAGCATTTT
CDR3 protein: CASSQLQGSNQPQHF
D gene: .
V gene: TRBV16
J gene: TRBJ1-5
clone size: .

CDR3 DNA: TGTGCCAGCAGCTTGGGAGACTACACAGATACGCAGTATTTT
CDR3 protein: CASSLGDYTDTQYF
D gene: .
V gene: TRBV5-6
J gene: TRBJ2-3
clone size: .

CDR3 DNA: TGTGCCAGCAGTCCCGGGATGCGGATATACGAGCAGTACTTC
CDR3 protein: CASSPGMRIYEQYF
D gene: .
V gene: TRBV28
J gene: TRBJ2-7
clone size: .

CDR3 DNA: TGTGCCAGCAGCGTGGACGGGAGTTCCTCCGAGCAGTACTTC
CDR3 protein: CASSVDGSSSEQYF
D gene: .
V gene: TRBV9
J gene: TRBJ2-7
clone size: once